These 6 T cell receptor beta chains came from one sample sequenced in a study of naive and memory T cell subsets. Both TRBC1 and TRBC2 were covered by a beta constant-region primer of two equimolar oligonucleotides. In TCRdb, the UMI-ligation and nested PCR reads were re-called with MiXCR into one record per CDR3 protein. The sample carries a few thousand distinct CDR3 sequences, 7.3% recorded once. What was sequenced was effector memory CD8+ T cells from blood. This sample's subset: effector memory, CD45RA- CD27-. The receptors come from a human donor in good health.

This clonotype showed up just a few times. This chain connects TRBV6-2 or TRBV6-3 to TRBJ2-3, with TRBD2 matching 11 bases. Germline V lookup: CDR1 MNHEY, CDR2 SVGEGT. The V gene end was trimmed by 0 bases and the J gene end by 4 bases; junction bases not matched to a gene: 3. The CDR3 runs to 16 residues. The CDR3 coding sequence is TGTGCCAGCAGTTACTCGCTAGCGGGAGGTGCAGATACGCAGTATTTT. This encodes CASSYSLAGGADTQYF.

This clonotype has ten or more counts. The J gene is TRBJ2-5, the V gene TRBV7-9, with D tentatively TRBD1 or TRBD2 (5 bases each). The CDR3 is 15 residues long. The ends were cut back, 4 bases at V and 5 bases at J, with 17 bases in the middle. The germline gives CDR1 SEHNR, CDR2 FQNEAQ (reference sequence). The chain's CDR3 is CASSWSPGALETQYF. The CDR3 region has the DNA TGTGCCAGCAGCTGGAGCCCCGGGGCGTTGGAGACCCAGTACTTC.

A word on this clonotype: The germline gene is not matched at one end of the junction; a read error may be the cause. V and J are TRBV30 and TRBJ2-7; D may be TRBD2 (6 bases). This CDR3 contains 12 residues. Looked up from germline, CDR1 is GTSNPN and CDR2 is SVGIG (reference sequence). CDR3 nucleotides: TGTGCCTGCAGTGTTGGAGGGAACGAGCAGTACTTC. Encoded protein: CACSVGGNEQYF.

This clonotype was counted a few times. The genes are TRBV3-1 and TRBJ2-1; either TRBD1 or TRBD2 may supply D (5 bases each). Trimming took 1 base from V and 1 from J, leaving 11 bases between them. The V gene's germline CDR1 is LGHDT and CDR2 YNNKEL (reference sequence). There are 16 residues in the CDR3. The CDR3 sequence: CASSQAGTGSYNEQFF. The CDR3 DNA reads TGTGCCAGCAGCCAAGCCGGGACCGGGTCCTACAATGAGCAGTTCTTC.

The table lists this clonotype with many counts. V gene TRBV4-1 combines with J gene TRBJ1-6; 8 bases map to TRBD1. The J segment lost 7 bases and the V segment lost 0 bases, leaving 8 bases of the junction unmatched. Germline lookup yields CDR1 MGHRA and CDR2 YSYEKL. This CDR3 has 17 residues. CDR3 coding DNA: TGCGCCAGCAGCCAAGAACAGGGGGAGGGACTGAATTCACCCCTCCACTTT. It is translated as CASSQEQGEGLNSPLHF.

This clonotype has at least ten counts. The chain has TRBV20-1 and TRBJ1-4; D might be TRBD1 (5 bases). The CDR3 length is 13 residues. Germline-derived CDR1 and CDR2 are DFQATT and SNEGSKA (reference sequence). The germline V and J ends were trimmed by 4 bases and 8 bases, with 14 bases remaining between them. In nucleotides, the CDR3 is TGCAGTGCTACCCTGGGGGTACGGGAAAAACTGTTTTTT. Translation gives CSATLGVREKLFF.